Below are 29 T cell receptor beta chains sequenced from a single sample in a study of cytomegalovirus exposure and HLA in healthy donors. Produced via immunoSEQ multiplex PCR; TCRdb's table is partial and in-frame only. This table has more than 120,000 clones, 70% to 90% appearing once. Sequences were obtained from PBMCs. Receptor source: a man aged 18 to 30 in good health and CMV-seropositive.

The rearrangement joins TRBV9 to TRBJ2-1; 9 positions agree with TRBD1. This CDR3 contains 15 residues. Losses at the gene ends were 4 bases for V and 4 bases for J; bases not matched to a gene: 6. In germline, CDR1 is SGDLS, CDR2 YYNGEE. The CDR3 bases are TGTGCCAGCAGCACGGCGGGGACAGGGTACAATGAGCAGTTCTTC. As protein: CASSTAGTGYNEQFF.

The chain couples TRBV4-1 to TRBJ1-2; 8 bases agree with TRBD1. CDR1 is MGHRA, CDR2 YSYEKL, per germline. The CDR3 contains 15 residues. Unmatched junction bases numbered 8, after V lost 4 bases and J lost 4 bases. DNA of the CDR3: TGCGCCAGCAGCCTAGGACAGGGTGGGGGCTATGGCTACACCTTC. As protein: CASSLGQGGGYGYTF.

The CDR3, as DNA: TGTGCCAGCAGGTCCTTATACGGCAGCCCGGAGAATGAGCAGTTCTTC. Its protein is CASRSLYGSPENEQFF. The rearrangement links TRBV27 to TRBJ2-1; no firm D call. CDR1 is MNHEY and CDR2 is SMNVEV in the germline V gene (reference sequence). The V end was cut by 6 bases, the J end by 7 bases, with 22 bases between. There are 16 residues in the CDR3.

The J gene is TRBJ1-4, the V gene TRBV9; no clear D gene. Per the germline V gene, CDR1 is SGDLS and CDR2 is YYNGEE. This CDR3 contains 16 residues. V was clipped by 0 bases and J by 0 bases, with 9 bases between them. The CDR3: CASSVASSATNEKLFF. For the CDR3, the DNA is TGTGCCAGCAGCGTAGCTTCCAGCGCAACTAATGAAAAACTGTTTTTT.

This chain connects TRBV29-1 to TRBJ1-4; perhaps TRBD1 as D (5 bases). The CDR3 is 13 amino acids. V lost 4 bases to trimming and J lost 7 bases, with 13 bases between them. Germline V gene lookup returns CDR1 SQVTM and CDR2 ANQGSEA. The CDR3 region has the DNA TGCAGCGTTGTATCTCAGGGTGGTGAAAAACTGTTTTTT. It is translated as CSVVSQGGEKLFF.

The chain is built from TRBV11-2 and TRBJ1-2, with 10 bases lining up with TRBD1. The trim removed 1 base at V and 0 bases at J, leaving 2 bases unmatched. Germline V gene sequence: CDR1 SGHAT, CDR2 FQNNGV. This CDR3 region has 16 residues. In DNA, the CDR3 is TGTGCCAGCAGCTTAGTGGGACAGGGGACTAACTATGGCTACACCTTC. Amino acids: CASSLVGQGTNYGYTF.

This clone has a single count. The rearrangement links TRBV6-1 to TRBJ1-2, with 9 bases identical to TRBD1. The germline gives CDR1 MNHNS, CDR2 SASEGT. There are 14 residues in the CDR3. V was clipped by 6 bases and J by 8 bases; unmatched bases: 10. The CDR3 is CASSATGGGKGYTF. In nucleotides, the CDR3 is TGTGCCAGCAGCGCGACAGGGGGAGGAAAGGGCTACACCTTC.

This clone has only one observation. The chain uses TRBV27 and TRBJ2-5; maybe TRBD1 (5 bases). CDR3 size: 12 residues. V was clipped by 5 bases and J by 5 bases, with 9 bases between them. CDR1 MNHEY and CDR2 SMNVEV come from the germline V gene (reference sequence). CDR3 in amino acids: CASSASGETQYF. DNA for the CDR3: TGTGCCAGCAGTGCGTCAGGGGAGACCCAGTACTTC.

This clone was seen a single time. This chain uses TRBV15 with TRBJ1-5; no firm D call. The germline V gene has CDR1 LNHNV and CDR2 YYDKDF (reference sequence). The V and J ends lost 0 bases and 3 bases respectively, with 12 bases between them. This CDR3 is 16 amino acids long. The CDR3 nucleotides read TGTGCCACCAGCAGAGATAGGAAAGGAGCCAATCAGCCCCAGCATTTT. It is translated as CATSRDRKGANQPQHF.

CDR3 amino acids: CAISESPGVRRNTIYF. CDR3 DNA sequence: TGTGCCATCAGTGAGTCTCCAGGGGTCCGAAGAAACACCATATATTTT. The chain carries TRBV10-3 and TRBJ1-3, with D maybe TRBD1 (6 bases). V lost 0 bases and J 5 bases, leaving 14 bases between the germline ends. The CDR3 length is 16 residues. Germline values: CDR1 ENHRY, CDR2 SYGVKD.

The rearrangement uses TRBV10-2 and TRBJ1-1; TRBD1 might be the D (6 bases). V lost 3 bases and J 1 base, leaving 12 bases between the germline ends. The germline gives CDR1 WSHSY, CDR2 SAAADI. CDR3 size: 15 residues. The CDR3 DNA reads TGCGCCAGCAGTGATCAAGGGGGTTCGAACACTGAAGCTTTCTTT. Protein sequence: CASSDQGGSNTEAFF.

CDR3 DNA: TGTGCCACCAGCAGAGATATCACAGGGGTCATTCAGCCCCAGCATTTT. Residues: CATSRDITGVIQPQHF. The J gene is TRBJ1-5, the V gene TRBV15, with 7 bases matching TRBD1. V was pared by 0 bases and J by 6 bases, with 8 bases of the junction left unmatched. The CDR3 runs to 16 residues. Germline-derived CDR1 and CDR2 are LNHNV and YYDKDF (reference sequence).

The chain links TRBV15 to TRBJ2-7; 9 positions agree with TRBD1. This CDR3 has 16 amino acids. The V gene end was trimmed by 1 base and the J gene end by 5 bases; junction bases not matched to a gene: 9. Germline V gives CDR1 LNHNV, CDR2 YYDKDF (reference sequence). CDR3 residues: CATSRGSGTGLNEQYF. Here the CDR3 DNA reads TGTGCCACCAGCAGAGGGTCCGGGACAGGGTTAAACGAGCAGTACTTC.

The chain links TRBV29-1 to TRBJ2-7; 7 bases line up with TRBD1. The CDR3 contains 14 residues. Germline trimming cut 5 bases from V and 2 bases from J; bases unmatched to any gene: 9. Per the germline V gene, CDR1 is SQVTM and CDR2 is ANQGSEA. CDR3 region: CSVLGTDKTYEQYF. The CDR3 region has the DNA TGCAGCGTTTTGGGGACAGACAAGACCTACGAGCAGTACTTC.

J is TRBJ1-2 and V is TRBV5-6, with 9 bases fitting TRBD1. Germline CDR1 is SGHDT and CDR2 is YYEEEE. With 2 bases clipped from V and 5 bases from J, the junction kept 10 bases outside the gene matches. This CDR3 has 16 residues. The DNA of the CDR3 is TGTGCCAGCAGCTTTCAACCGGGACAGGGATATTATGGCTACACCTTC. This translates into CASSFQPGQGYYGYTF.

The chain recombines TRBV7-2 with TRBJ2-1; TRBD2 matches 11 bases. With V trimmed by 2 bases and J by 9 bases, 15 bases remained unmatched. CDR3 length: 18 residues. In germline, CDR1 is SGHTA, CDR2 FQGNSA. The CDR3 DNA follows: TGTGCCAGCAGCTTACCAGCTAGCGGGAGGAATGTTTGGGGTGAGCAGTTCTTC. Its translation: CASSLPASGRNVWGEQFF.

The CDR3 DNA is TGCGCCAGCAGCCAACAATCCCGGGACAGAAACTACGAGCAGTACTTC. It translates to CASSQQSRDRNYEQYF. The V call is TRBV4-1, the J call TRBJ2-7; 7 bases fit TRBD1. The length of the CDR3 is 16 residues. Germline V gene sequence: CDR1 MGHRA, CDR2 YSYEKL. The ends lost 2 bases at V and 3 bases at J; junction bases unmatched: 10.

V and J are TRBV7-3 and TRBJ2-1; 10 bases are a match to TRBD2. CDR3 length: 16 amino acids. The V segment lost 3 bases and the J segment 6 bases; nucleotides outside the gene matches: 8. Germline V gene sequence: CDR1 SGHTA, CDR2 FQGTGA. The CDR3 protein is CASSLRASGRVNEQFF. CDR3 sequence (DNA): TGTGCCAGCAGCTTGAGGGCTAGCGGGAGAGTCAATGAGCAGTTCTTC.

The rearrangement uses TRBV6-5 and TRBJ1-5; 7 nucleotides line up with TRBD1. CDR1 and CDR2 (germline): MNHEY, SVGAGI. The V and J ends lost 0 bases and 3 bases, in that order; junction bases with no gene match: 5. The CDR3 sequence is 16 residues long. DNA for the CDR3: TGTGCCAGCAGTTACTCCGGGACAGCCAACAATCAGCCCCAGCATTTT. The encoded protein is CASSYSGTANNQPQHF.

The J gene is TRBJ1-5, the V gene TRBV30, with 9 bases aligning to TRBD1. With V trimmed by 3 bases and J by 9 bases, 6 bases remained unmatched. Germline CDR1 and CDR2: GTSNPN and SVGIG (reference sequence). CDR3 length: 13 residues. CDR3 coding DNA: TGTGCCTGGAGCTCCGGACAGGGGAGGCCCCAGCATTTT. It is translated as CAWSSGQGRPQHF.

CDR3 sequence: CAIRATGEGDEKLFF. CDR3 DNA sequence: TGTGCCATCAGGGCCACAGGGGAAGGGGATGAAAAACTGTTTTTT. J is TRBJ1-4 and V is TRBV10-3; 7 bases align to TRBD1. The CDR3 consists of 15 residues. Germline-derived CDR1 and CDR2 are ENHRY and SYGVKD. V lost 6 bases, J lost 6 bases, and 10 bases stayed unmatched.

The chain links TRBV14 to TRBJ2-1; D possibly corresponds to TRBD1 (5 bases). Germline CDR1 SGHDN, CDR2 FVKESK. V gave up 4 bases and J gave up 5 bases, with 15 bases separating them. The CDR3 is made up of 15 amino acids. CDR3 amino acids: CASSRLDSIHNEQFF. CDR3 DNA sequence: TGTGCCAGCAGCCGCCTCGACAGCATCCACAATGAGCAGTTCTTC. Filled out from reference TRBV14 and TRBJ2-1, the complete variable domain reads EAGVTQFPSHSVIEKGQTVTLRCDPISGHDNLYWYRRVMGKEIKFLLHFVKESKQDESGMPNNRFLAERTGGTYSTLKVQPAELEDSGVYFCASSRLDSIHNEQFFGPGTRLTVL.

This clone showed up just once. The V call is TRBV25-1, the J call TRBJ2-3; D perhaps matches TRBD1 (5 bases). This CDR3 is 14 amino acids long. Between the trimmed V and J ends, which lost 2 bases and 0 bases, there was a span of 6 bases. Germline CDR1 and CDR2: MGHDK and SYGVNS. This CDR3 reads CASSERQSTDTQYF. CDR3 bases: TGTGCCAGCAGTGAAAGACAGAGCACAGATACGCAGTATTTT. Drawing the rest from reference TRBV25-1 and TRBJ2-3, the complete variable domain is EADIYQTPRYLVIGTGKKITLECSQTMGHDKMYWYQQDPGMELHLIHYSYGVNSTEKGDLSSESTVSRIRTEHFPLTLESARPSHTSQYLCASSERQSTDTQYFGPGTRLTVL.

The chain carries TRBV7-8 and TRBJ2-1, with 13 bases aligning to TRBD2. V shed 5 bases, J shed 6 bases, and the junction held 16 bases outside the gene matches. CDR1 and CDR2 from the germline V gene are SGHVS and FQNEAQ. This CDR3 is built from 19 residues. CDR3 coding DNA: TGTGCCAGCAGCCCCCTGTGGGCCGGGACTAGCGGGAATGGCAATGAGCAGTTCTTC. Amino acid sequence: CASSPLWAGTSGNGNEQFF.

This chain links TRBV29-1 with TRBJ2-7; 9 bases fit TRBD2. The germline CDR1 and CDR2 sequences are SQVTM and ANQGSEA. Unmatched junction bases numbered 2, after V lost 4 bases and J lost 1 base. The CDR3 runs to 13 residues. CDR3 sequence reads: CSVGLAVSYEQYF. The CDR3 region has the DNA TGCAGCGTTGGACTAGCGGTTTCCTACGAGCAGTACTTC.

This clone showed up just once. The CDR3 DNA follows: TGTGCCAGCAGTCGACTAGCGGGAGGGCCTAATGAGCAGTTCTTC. Protein: CASSRLAGGPNEQFF. The chain combines TRBV6-4 with TRBJ2-1; 14 bases map to TRBD2. Germline V gene data show CDR1 as MRHNA and CDR2 as SNTAGT. This CDR3 is 15 amino acids long. The V segment lost 5 bases and the J segment 7 bases; nucleotides outside the gene matches: 4.

Turning to this clone: Other nucleotide sequences in the sample specify the same CDR3. The CDR3 region has the DNA TGTGCCAGCAGTTTATGGGGAGGCCAGCCCCAGCATTTT. It yields the protein CASSLWGGQPQHF. The chain links TRBV27 to TRBJ1-5; D unclear. The CDR3 consists of 13 residues. V was clipped by 1 base and J by 7 bases, with 8 bases between them. Germline CDR1 is MNHEY and CDR2 is SMNVEV (reference sequence).

The V and J genes are TRBV5-1 and TRBJ2-3; 10 bases agree with TRBD1. There are 15 residues in the CDR3. Germline lookup yields CDR1 SGHRS and CDR2 YFSETQ. Losses at the gene ends were 4 bases for V and 1 base for J; bases not matched to a gene: 3. The CDR3 sequence is CASSPGTGGTDTQYF. CDR3 nucleotide sequence: TGCGCCAGCAGCCCCGGGACAGGGGGCACAGATACGCAGTATTTT.

This clone has a single count. This rearrangement joins TRBV18 to TRBJ2-2; weak D call: TRBD2 (5 bases). The CDR3 is 14 amino acids. Germline V gene sequence: CDR1 KGHSH, CDR2 LQKENI. Trimming pared 3 bases from V and 7 bases from J, leaving 12 bases between. CDR3 loop: CASSPSDGGGELFF. CDR3 in DNA: TGTGCCAGCTCACCTTCGGACGGAGGCGGGGAGCTGTTTTTT.